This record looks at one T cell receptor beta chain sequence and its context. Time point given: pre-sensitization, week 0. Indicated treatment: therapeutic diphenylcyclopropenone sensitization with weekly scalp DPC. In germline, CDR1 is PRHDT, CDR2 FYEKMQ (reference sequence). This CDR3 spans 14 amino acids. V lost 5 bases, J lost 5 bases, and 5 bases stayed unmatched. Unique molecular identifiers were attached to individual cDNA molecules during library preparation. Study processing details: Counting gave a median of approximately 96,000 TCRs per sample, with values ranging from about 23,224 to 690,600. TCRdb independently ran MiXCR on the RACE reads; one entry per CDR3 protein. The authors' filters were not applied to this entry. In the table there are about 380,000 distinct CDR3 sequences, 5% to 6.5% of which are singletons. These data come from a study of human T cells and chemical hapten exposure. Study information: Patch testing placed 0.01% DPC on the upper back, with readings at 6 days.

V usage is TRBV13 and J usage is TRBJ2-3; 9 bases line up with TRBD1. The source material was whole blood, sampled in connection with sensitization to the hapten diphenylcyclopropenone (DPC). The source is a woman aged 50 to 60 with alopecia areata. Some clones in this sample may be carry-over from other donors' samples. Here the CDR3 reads CASSGDREGDTQYF. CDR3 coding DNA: TGTGCCAGCAGCGGGGACAGGGAAGGAGATACGCAGTATTTT.